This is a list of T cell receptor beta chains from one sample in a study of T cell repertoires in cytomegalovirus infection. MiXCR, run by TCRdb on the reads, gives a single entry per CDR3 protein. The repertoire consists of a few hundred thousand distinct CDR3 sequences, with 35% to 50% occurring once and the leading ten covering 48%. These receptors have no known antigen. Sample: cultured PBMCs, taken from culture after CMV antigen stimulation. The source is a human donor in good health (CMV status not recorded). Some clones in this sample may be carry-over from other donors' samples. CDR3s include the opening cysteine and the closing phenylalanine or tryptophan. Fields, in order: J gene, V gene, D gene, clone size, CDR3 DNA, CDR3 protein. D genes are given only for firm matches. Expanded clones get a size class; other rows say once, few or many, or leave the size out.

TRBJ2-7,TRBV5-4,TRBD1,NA,TGTGCCAGCAGCTTGGGCATGGGACAGGGAAATAACGAGCAGTACTTC,CASSLGMGQGNNEQYF
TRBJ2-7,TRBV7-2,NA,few,TGTGCCAGCAGCTCCAGACCGGGGACGGACGGGACCTACGAGCAGTACTTC,CASSSRPGTDGTYEQYF
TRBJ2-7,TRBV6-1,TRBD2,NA,TGTGCCTCGGGCGGGACTATTGTATACGAGCAGTACTTC,CASGGTIVYEQYF
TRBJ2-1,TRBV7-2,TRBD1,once,TGTGCCAGCAGCTTATATGGGACAGGGGGTTACAATGAGCAGTTCTTC,CASSLYGTGGYNEQFF
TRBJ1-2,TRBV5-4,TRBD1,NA,TGTGCCAGCACACTGACAGGGACTAGGGGCTACACCTTC,CASTLTGTRGYTF
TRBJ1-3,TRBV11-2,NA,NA,TGTGCCAGCAGCCCCCTACGGGGAAACACCATATATTTT,CASSPLRGNTIYF
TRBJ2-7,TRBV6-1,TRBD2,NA,TGTGCCAGCAGTGGACTAGCGGTTCATGAGCAGTACTTC,CASSGLAVHEQYF
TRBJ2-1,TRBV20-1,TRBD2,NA,TGCAGTGCTAGGGATGCGGGGGGCCGTATTTCTGAGCAGTTCTTC,CSARDAGGRISEQFF
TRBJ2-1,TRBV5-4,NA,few,TGTGCCAGCAGCACACGGGACCCTCTGGAGGATGAGCAGTTCTTC,CASSTRDPLEDEQFF
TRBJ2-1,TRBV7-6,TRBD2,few,TGTGCCAGCAGTTCTAGCGGGACCTACAATGAGCAGTTCTTC,CASSSSGTYNEQFF
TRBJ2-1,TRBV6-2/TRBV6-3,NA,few,TGTGCCAGCAGTTACGGTCCCGGGACCTTCTACAATGAGCAGTTCTTC,CASSYGPGTFYNEQFF